This T cell receptor (beta chain) was obtained from a study of T cells in Graves' hyperthyroidism and ophthalmopathy. RNA transcripts were the template for amplifying TCR beta CDR3 regions. HTBI primers were employed in a first-round RT-PCR of the TCR CDR3. MiXCR, run by TCRdb on the multiplex PCR reads, gives a single entry per CDR3 protein. Counted here are approximately 570,000 distinct CDR3 sequences, about 20% occurring once; the ten biggest clones make up about half. Ophthalmopathy patients all had a Clinical Activity Score of at least 3, a NOSPECS grade of at least 4 and disease under 3 months old. Using 9.5 to 10 ml of fresh peripheral blood, PBMCs were prepared. This clonotype showed up just a few times. Its antigen is not identified. CDR1 is SEHNR and CDR2 is FQNEAQ in the germline V gene (reference sequence). The V gene lost 6 bases and the J gene lost 3 bases, with 10 bases spanning the gap. There are 13 residues in the CDR3.

Regarding the study as a whole: Ophthalmopathy and stable hyperthyroidism were separated by a 13 V-J model.

The chain carries TRBV7-9 and TRBJ2-3; no firm D call. Specimen: blood. The receptor was isolated from a man in his forties or fifties with Graves' ophthalmopathy. CDR3 residues: CASRGPTTDTQYF. In DNA, the CDR3 is TGTGCCAGCAGAGGACCGACAACAGATACGCAGTATTTT.